Each of the 17 T cell receptor beta chains below was sequenced from the same sample in a study of cytomegalovirus exposure and HLA in healthy donors. PCR amplification relied on 60 Vbeta primers (plus 13 Jbeta primers). The repertoire was sequenced with immunoSEQ multiplex PCR; TCRdb's copy has only in-frame clones and lacks some. The sample has around 80,000 clones; about three quarters are singletons. The sample taken for sequencing was PBMCs. The receptors derive from a man aged 35 to 55 in good health and CMV-seronegative.

Here the CDR3 reads CASSLFLLAADTGELFF. CDR3 nucleotide sequence: TGCGCCAGCAGCCTATTCCTCTTAGCGGCCGACACCGGGGAGCTGTTTTTT. The chain combines TRBV4-1 with TRBJ2-2; tentative D call: TRBD2 (6 bases). This CDR3 comprises 17 residues. CDR1 and CDR2 (germline): MGHRA, YSYEKL. V was cut by 4 bases and J by 3 bases, with 18 bases left in between.

The chain links TRBV27 to TRBJ1-1; D is unresolved. The CDR3 runs to 14 residues. Looked up from germline, CDR1 is MNHEY and CDR2 is SMNVEV (reference sequence). V lost 8 bases and J 4 bases, leaving 17 bases between the germline ends. DNA for the CDR3: TGTGCCAGCTCGTTGAGGACTAGACCCACTGAAGCTTTCTTT. Amino acid sequence: CASSLRTRPTEAFF.

V and J are TRBV27 and TRBJ1-2; possibly TRBD1 for D (6 bases). CDR1 MNHEY and CDR2 SMNVEV come from the germline V gene (reference sequence). Trimming took off 3 bases at V and 7 bases at J, with 12 bases between the two ends. The CDR3 consists of 13 residues. The CDR3 region has the DNA TGTGCCAGCAGTTTGAGCAGGGGTTCTGGCTACACCTTC. This encodes CASSLSRGSGYTF.

This chain uses TRBV10-3 with TRBJ2-5, with no clear D. Judging by the DNA end, TRBJ2-7 fits better; the J call may be wrong. The CDR3 totals 11 residues. Germline assignment: CDR1 ENHRY and CDR2 SYGVKD. The CDR3 nucleotides are TGTGCCATCGGTGTTTCCTACGAGCAGTACTTC. This codes for CAIGVSYEQYF.

The J gene is TRBJ2-1, the V gene TRBV10-2; 9 bases agree with TRBD2. The J segment lost 9 bases and the V segment lost 6 bases, leaving 9 bases of the junction unmatched. CDR3 length: 14 amino acids. Germline-derived CDR1 and CDR2 are WSHSY and SAAADI. CDR3 amino acids: CASSLAGEVSEQFF. In DNA form, the CDR3 reads TGCGCCAGCAGCTTAGCGGGAGAGGTTAGTGAGCAGTTCTTC.

The V call is TRBV10-3, the J call TRBJ2-7; 8 bases match TRBD2. The V and J ends lost 3 bases and 7 bases, in that order; junction bases with no gene match: 11. This CDR3 spans 15 amino acids. Germline V lookup: CDR1 ENHRY, CDR2 SYGVKD. DNA for the CDR3: TGTGCCATCAGTGACCTGGGGATAGCGGGATTGGAGCAGTACTTC. It specifies CAISDLGIAGLEQYF.

This clone was observed a few times. The V call is TRBV4-2, the J call TRBJ1-2; tentative D call: TRBD1 (5 bases). The germline V and J ends were trimmed by 0 bases and 2 bases, with 13 bases remaining between them. This CDR3 is built from 16 residues. CDR1 is LGHNA, CDR2 YNFKEQ, per germline. CDR3 amino acids: CASSQDFSGKNYGYTF. In DNA form, the CDR3 reads TGTGCCAGCAGCCAAGATTTTTCAGGGAAGAACTATGGCTACACCTTC.

This chain connects TRBV28 to TRBJ2-7; 7 bases match TRBD1. The J segment lost 3 bases and the V segment lost 8 bases, leaving 10 bases of the junction unmatched. CDR1 is MDHEN, CDR2 SYDVKM, per germline. The CDR3 extends over 14 amino acids. The DNA for the CDR3 is TGTGCCAGCGGGTCGACAGGGTTTGTCTACGAGCAGTACTTC. Residues: CASGSTGFVYEQYF.

The chain carries TRBV18 and TRBJ2-5; 10 bases are shared with TRBD1. The trim removed 6 bases at V and 7 bases at J, leaving 11 bases unmatched. The CDR3 consists of 15 residues. The germline V gene encodes CDR1 KGHSH and CDR2 LQKENI. CDR3 protein: CASSRQPGQGSTQYF. The CDR3 DNA is TGTGCCAGCTCCCGTCAACCGGGACAGGGGTCGACCCAGTACTTC.

The chain has TRBV27 and TRBJ1-1; D not resolved. V lost 0 bases and J lost 1, with 12 bases in between. This CDR3 contains 16 residues. Per germline, CDR1 MNHEY and CDR2 SMNVEV (reference sequence). CDR3 coding DNA: TGTGCCAGCAGTTTATCACCTAGAGCGGGGAACACTGAAGCTTTCTTT. Its translation: CASSLSPRAGNTEAFF.

V is TRBV6-1 and J is TRBJ1-1; D gene uncertain. Germline-derived CDR1 and CDR2 are MNHNS and SASEGT. V lost 7 bases and J 6 bases, leaving 18 bases between the germline ends. The CDR3 extends over 14 amino acids. CDR3 loop: CASMSNGLRAEAFF. The DNA for the CDR3 is TGTGCCAGCATGAGCAATGGGCTTCGCGCTGAAGCTTTCTTT.

The rearrangement uses TRBV7-9 and TRBJ1-1; 11 bases line up with TRBD1. The CDR3 has 15 residues. CDR1 is SEHNR and CDR2 is FQNEAQ in the germline V gene (reference sequence). With V trimmed by 3 bases and J by 5 bases, 5 bases remained unmatched. CDR3 sequence (DNA): TGTGCCAGCAGCTTGGGGACAGGGGGATTGACTGAAGCTTTCTTT. Protein: CASSLGTGGLTEAFF.

The V and J genes are TRBV27 and TRBJ1-5; maybe TRBD1 (5 bases). In germline, CDR1 is MNHEY, CDR2 SMNVEV (reference sequence). V was pared by 5 bases and J by 4 bases, with 15 bases between. This CDR3 has 15 residues. CDR3 sequence (DNA): TGTGCCAGCAGTCCTTCCGGGAGGGGAAATCAGCCCCAGCATTTT. The encoded protein is CASSPSGRGNQPQHF.

The chain's CDR3 is CASSLGQGRTDTQYF. The CDR3, as DNA: TGCGCCAGCAGCTTGGGGCAGGGGCGGACAGATACGCAGTATTTT. The chain is built from TRBV5-1 and TRBJ2-3, with D possibly TRBD1 on 6 matching bases. Trimming pared 0 bases from V and 3 bases from J, leaving 11 bases between. The CDR3 is 15 amino acids. Germline loops: CDR1 SGHRS, CDR2 YFSETQ.

This clone occurred a few times. The rearrangement uses TRBV28 and TRBJ2-1; a possible D gene is TRBD2 (6 bases). From germline, CDR1 is MDHEN and CDR2 SYDVKM. V lost 7 bases and J lost 9, with 13 bases in between. The CDR3 contains 12 residues. Here the CDR3 reads CASTITAGEQFF. The CDR3 DNA follows: TGTGCCAGCACGATTACAGCGGGTGAGCAGTTCTTC.

V gene TRBV25-1 combines with J gene TRBJ1-3, with D perhaps matching TRBD1 (6 bases). V was clipped by 4 bases and J by 5 bases, with 15 bases between them. Germline CDR1 reads MGHDK; CDR2 reads SYGVNS. The CDR3 has 15 amino acids. DNA for the CDR3: TGTGCCAGCAGTGCACAGGGAGTTGACAGAAACACCATATATTTT. Translation: CASSAQGVDRNTIYF.

J is TRBJ1-1 and V is TRBV29-1, with 7 bases fitting TRBD1. The CDR3 is made up of 12 amino acids. V lost 4 bases, J lost 1 base, and 0 bases stayed unmatched. The germline V gene encodes CDR1 SQVTM and CDR2 ANQGSEA. CDR3 nucleotides: TGCAGCGTTGGACAGGGGAACACTGAAGCTTTCTTT. As protein: CSVGQGNTEAFF.